These 13 T cell receptor beta chains originate from one sample sequenced in a study of beta chain features in type 1 diabetes. Sequencing targeted expressed TCRB transcripts, as all isolated RNA had been reverse transcribed. Clones were sequenced by immunoSEQ multiplex PCR, and TCRdb holds only the in-frame ones, with some missing. The sample consists of 310,000 or so clones, 11% of them appearing once. Sequencing input: naive CD4+ T cells from blood. The receptors shown here come from a woman in her twenties or thirties in good health.

The CDR3 sequence is CASSQGATSFEAQYF. CDR3 DNA sequence: TGTGCCAGCAGCCAAGGCGCGACTAGCTTTGAGGCCCAGTACTTC. The J gene is TRBJ2-5, the V gene TRBV4-2, with 7 bases that match TRBD2. The CDR3 loop spans 15 amino acids. Losses at the gene ends were 1 base for V and 9 bases for J; bases not matched to a gene: 11. Germline V gene sequence: CDR1 LGHNA, CDR2 YNFKEQ.

This clone turned up a few times. The J gene is TRBJ2-3, the V gene TRBV9, with 12 positions matching TRBD2. CDR1 and CDR2 (germline): SGDLS, YYNGEE. With V trimmed by 4 bases and J by 4 bases, 16 bases remained unmatched. The CDR3 totals 19 residues. The CDR3 DNA sequence: TGTGCCAGCAGCCCGCCGTTGGCTAGCGGGAGGGCCTCCCCAGATACGCAGTATTTT. Protein sequence: CASSPPLASGRASPDTQYF.

The chain recombines TRBV28 with TRBJ2-7; no clear D gene. This CDR3 is 11 amino acids long. Germline V lookup: CDR1 MDHEN, CDR2 SYDVKM. V gave up 6 bases and J gave up 4 bases, with 7 bases separating them. The CDR3 here is CASRREYEQYF. For the CDR3, the DNA is TGTGCCAGCAGACGCGAGTACGAGCAGTACTTC.

The chain combines TRBV28 with TRBJ2-7; 8 bases align to TRBD1. Germline V CDR1 and CDR2: MDHEN, SYDVKM. Trimming at V came to 2 bases and at J to 3 bases, leaving 9 bases not matched to a gene. The CDR3 runs to 16 residues. Here the CDR3 DNA reads TGTGCCAGCAGTTTAGGGGTGGCGGGACAGGACTACGAGCAGTACTTC. It specifies CASSLGVAGQDYEQYF.

The chain links TRBV11-2 to TRBJ2-5, with 7 bases that match TRBD2. The V gene's germline CDR1 is SGHAT and CDR2 FQNNGV. V dropped 1 base and J dropped 2; count of bases not matched to a gene: 1. The CDR3 has 14 residues. Here the CDR3 DNA reads TGTGCCAGCAGCTTAGCACTAGCGCAAGAGACCCAGTACTTC. It specifies CASSLALAQETQYF.

V and J are TRBV30 and TRBJ1-5; no clear D. CDR1 and CDR2 from the germline V gene are GTSNPN and SVGIG (reference sequence). The CDR3 is made up of 14 amino acids. The V end was cut by 4 bases, the J end by 2 bases, with 12 bases between. The CDR3: CAWTPYLGNQPQHF. The CDR3 nucleotides read TGTGCCTGGACACCCTATTTAGGCAATCAGCCCCAGCATTTT. The full variable domain, in which reference TRBV30 and TRBJ1-5 provide the parts outside the CDR3, is SQTIHQWPATLVQPVGSPLSLECTVEGTSNPNLYWYRQAAGRGLQLLFYSVGIGQISSEVPQNLSASRPQDRQFILSSKKLLLSDSGFYLCAWTPYLGNQPQHFGDGTRLSIL.

This clone appeared a few times. The chain recombines TRBV7-8 with TRBJ2-1; 7 bases are shared with TRBD2. This CDR3 is 14 amino acids long. The V and J ends lost 8 bases and 0 bases, in that order; junction bases with no gene match: 4. Looked up from germline, CDR1 is SGHVS and CDR2 is FQNEAQ. The CDR3 protein is CASQGLLSYNEQFF. CDR3 nucleotides: TGTGCCAGCCAGGGACTACTCTCCTACAATGAGCAGTTCTTC.

This clone was counted ten times or more. This chain uses TRBV30 with TRBJ2-4; a weak D match, TRBD1 (5 bases). This CDR3 has 12 amino acids. Germline V CDR1 and CDR2: GTSNPN, SVGIG (reference sequence). V was pared by 0 bases and J by 6 bases, with 6 bases between. CDR3 loop: CAWSVTGNIQYF. CDR3 in DNA: TGTGCCTGGAGTGTAACAGGAAACATTCAGTACTTC.

The gene calls are TRBV5-1 and TRBJ2-5, with D perhaps matching TRBD2 (5 bases). V lost 2 bases, J lost 3 bases, and 17 bases lay in between. The CDR3 is made up of 16 amino acids. Germline V gene data show CDR1 as SGHRS and CDR2 as YFSETQ. In nucleotides, the CDR3 is TGCGCCAGCAGCTTTTCAACGGGTCTCGGGGAAGAGACCCAGTACTTC. It specifies CASSFSTGLGEETQYF. The full variable domain, rest sourced from reference TRBV5-1 and TRBJ2-5, is KAGVTQTPRYLIKTRGQQVTLSCSPISGHRSVSWYQQTPGQGLQFLFEYFSETQRNKGNFPGRFSGRQFSNSRSEMNVSTLELGDSALYLCASSFSTGLGEETQYFGPGTRLLVL.

V gene TRBV28 combines with J gene TRBJ1-2; 9 bases map to TRBD1. V was pared by 6 bases and J by 5 bases, with 7 bases of the junction left unmatched. The CDR3 length is 14 residues. Germline V gene data show CDR1 as MDHEN and CDR2 as SYDVKM. The CDR3 loop is CASRTGTGQYGYTF. In nucleotides, the CDR3 is TGTGCCAGCAGGACCGGGACAGGGCAGTATGGCTACACCTTC.

V gene TRBV7-9 combines with J gene TRBJ1-2; D may be TRBD1 (5 bases). The CDR3 totals 14 residues. CDR1 is SEHNR, CDR2 FQNEAQ, per germline (reference sequence). Trimming stripped 1 base from V and 0 bases from J, with 6 bases between. CDR3 sequence (DNA): TGTGCCAGCAGCTTAGGACAGACTAACTATGGCTACACCTTC. Translated, it gives CASSLGQTNYGYTF. Variable domain in full (rest from reference TRBV7-9 and TRBJ1-2): DTGVSQNPRHKITKRGQNVTFRCDPISEHNRLYWYRQTLGQGPEFLTYFQNEAQLEKSRLLSDRFSAERPKGSFSTLEIQRTEQGDSAMYLCASSLGQTNYGYTFGSGTRLTVV.

The chain employs TRBV27 and TRBJ2-7; D perhaps matches TRBD2 (6 bases). Per the germline V gene, CDR1 is MNHEY and CDR2 is SMNVEV (reference sequence). The CDR3 is 13 residues long. V was trimmed by 10 bases and J by 7 bases, leaving 20 bases between them. The CDR3 DNA reads TGTGCCAAACTTCGGACCCCGGGGGTGGAGCAGTACTTC. Translation: CAKLRTPGVEQYF.

The chain recombines TRBV27 with TRBJ2-7, with TRBD2 matching over 9 bases. Germline V gene sequence: CDR1 MNHEY, CDR2 SMNVEV (reference sequence). Trimming at V came to 4 bases and at J to 4 bases, leaving 8 bases not matched to a gene. The length of the CDR3 is 15 residues. The CDR3 coding sequence is TGTGCCAGCAGTTCCCTTGCGCGGGAGGGGTACGAGCAGTACTTC. Amino acids: CASSSLAREGYEQYF.